The 9 T cell receptor beta chains below come from one sample, sequenced in a study of T cells expressing NK-cell markers. TCRdb reworked the 5' RACE reads into one entry per CDR3 protein, no DNA. This sample's table reports 200,000 to 300,000 distinct CDR3 sequences. The sequenced sample consisted of blood T cells: a sorted CD56 or NKG2C T cell subset, CD4+ or CD8+ T cells, or bulk PBMC T cells (not recorded which). Receptors were obtained from a man between 18 and 35 years old in good health.

This chain links TRBV18 with TRBJ2-3; checking the TCRdb D call of TRBD1 is not possible without DNA. The germline V gene encodes CDR1 KGHSH and CDR2 LQKENI. This CDR3 is built from 17 residues. The CDR3 sequence: CASSLSQQGGSTDTQYF.

The V call is TRBV5-6, the J call TRBJ2-1; as DNA is missing, the TRBD1 call by TCRdb cannot be tested. The CDR3 is made up of 15 amino acids. Looked up from germline, CDR1 is SGHDT and CDR2 is YYEEEE. The CDR3 sequence is CASSLVDRDTNEQFF.

The rearrangement uses TRBV29-1 and TRBJ2-5; lacking DNA, the TRBD1 call made by TCRdb goes unchecked. CDR3 size: 15 residues. Germline-derived CDR1 and CDR2 are SQVTM and ANQGSEA. The CDR3 protein is CSVGRAPGDAETQYF.

The CDR3 loop is CASSIFGQNTGELFF. The chain couples TRBV19 to TRBJ2-2. The germline CDR1 and CDR2 sequences are LNHDA and SQIVND (reference sequence). This CDR3 comprises 15 residues.

This chain uses TRBV19 with TRBJ2-1. Germline assignment: CDR1 LNHDA and CDR2 SQIVND (reference sequence). This CDR3 comprises 16 residues. CDR3 in amino acids: CASSIGRTSSYNEQFF.

This rearrangement joins TRBV14 to TRBJ2-3; TCRdb calls TRBD2, which cannot be checked without DNA. The CDR3 has 17 amino acids. Looked up from germline, CDR1 is SGHDN and CDR2 is FVKESK. CDR3 in amino acids: CASSQDFRTGGGDTQYF.

J is TRBJ2-1 and V is TRBV6-6; TCRdb picks TRBD2, but there is no DNA to check that call. CDR3 length: 12 amino acids. The germline V gene has CDR1 MNHNY and CDR2 SVGAGI (reference sequence). The CDR3 reads CASLSAGNEQFF.

The chain has TRBV3-1 and TRBJ2-7; TCRdb selects TRBD2, and the lack of DNA leaves this call unchecked. This CDR3 spans 16 amino acids. Germline V gene data show CDR1 as LGHDT and CDR2 as YNNKEL (reference sequence). The CDR3 sequence is CASSQAIAGFSYEQYF.

V is TRBV5-4 and J is TRBJ1-2; TCRdb picks TRBD1, but there is no DNA to check that call. In germline, CDR1 is SGHNT, CDR2 YYREEE (reference sequence). CDR3 length: 15 amino acids. CDR3 amino acids: CASSTQGTRDYGYTF.